Sequencing of this T cell receptor (beta chain) was carried out in a study of response to subunit inactivated influenza vaccine. One entry per CDR3 protein results from TCRdb running MiXCR on the RT-PCR reads. The sample records just under 550,000 distinct CDR3 sequences, approximately 22% being singletons. CDR1 and CDR2 from the germline V gene are MNHEY and SVGEGT. The CDR3 has 17 residues. The V segment lost 11 bases and the J segment 0 bases; nucleotides outside the gene matches: 10. These data were likewise used in another study, on T cells expressing NK-cell markers. From that report: UMI-tagged 5'RACE template switching yielded the TCR beta cDNA. The eight sequenced donors comprised seven who were HCMV-seropositive and one who was seronegative. Restricting sorting to alpha-beta TCR T cells was achieved in several experiments by an anti-gamma-delta TCR antibody.

The sample here was CD4+ T cells sorted from PBMCs, taken 11 to 12 days after vaccination. This chain joins TRBV6-2 or TRBV6-3 and TRBJ2-2, with 12 bases identical to TRBD2. The source is a man aged 50 to 59 who received an inactivated influenza vaccine. CDR3 protein: CADLAGTSGSNTGELFF. CDR3 nucleotides: TGTGCCGACCTCGCCGGGACTAGCGGGTCGAACACCGGGGAGCTGTTTTTT.